The T cell receptor beta chain under discussion was sequenced for a study of blood T cell repertoires in COVID-19. Authors' data handling: Reference gene primers were amplified, and this amplification served to estimate nucleated cell counts. Here immunoSEQ multiplex PCR was the method, and the copy in TCRdb shows in-frame clones only, minus some. Clone size and the V and J calls come from that table; the DNA yielded D and trimming. Among more than 90,000 clones listed, about 85% were seen once. The germline V and J ends were trimmed by 5 bases and 0 bases, with 17 bases remaining between them. The length of the CDR3 is 17 residues. The germline V gene has CDR1 SGHVS and CDR2 FNYEAQ.

The TCR sequence derives from a man at least 80 years old with acute or convalescent COVID-19. Sequenced input: peripheral blood. The rearrangement joins TRBV7-6 to TRBJ1-5; TRBD1 might be the D (6 bases). This CDR3 is CASSTGTDSYSNQPQHF. The CDR3 DNA is TGTGCCAGCAGCACAGGGACGGACAGTTATAGCAATCAGCCCCAGCATTTT.